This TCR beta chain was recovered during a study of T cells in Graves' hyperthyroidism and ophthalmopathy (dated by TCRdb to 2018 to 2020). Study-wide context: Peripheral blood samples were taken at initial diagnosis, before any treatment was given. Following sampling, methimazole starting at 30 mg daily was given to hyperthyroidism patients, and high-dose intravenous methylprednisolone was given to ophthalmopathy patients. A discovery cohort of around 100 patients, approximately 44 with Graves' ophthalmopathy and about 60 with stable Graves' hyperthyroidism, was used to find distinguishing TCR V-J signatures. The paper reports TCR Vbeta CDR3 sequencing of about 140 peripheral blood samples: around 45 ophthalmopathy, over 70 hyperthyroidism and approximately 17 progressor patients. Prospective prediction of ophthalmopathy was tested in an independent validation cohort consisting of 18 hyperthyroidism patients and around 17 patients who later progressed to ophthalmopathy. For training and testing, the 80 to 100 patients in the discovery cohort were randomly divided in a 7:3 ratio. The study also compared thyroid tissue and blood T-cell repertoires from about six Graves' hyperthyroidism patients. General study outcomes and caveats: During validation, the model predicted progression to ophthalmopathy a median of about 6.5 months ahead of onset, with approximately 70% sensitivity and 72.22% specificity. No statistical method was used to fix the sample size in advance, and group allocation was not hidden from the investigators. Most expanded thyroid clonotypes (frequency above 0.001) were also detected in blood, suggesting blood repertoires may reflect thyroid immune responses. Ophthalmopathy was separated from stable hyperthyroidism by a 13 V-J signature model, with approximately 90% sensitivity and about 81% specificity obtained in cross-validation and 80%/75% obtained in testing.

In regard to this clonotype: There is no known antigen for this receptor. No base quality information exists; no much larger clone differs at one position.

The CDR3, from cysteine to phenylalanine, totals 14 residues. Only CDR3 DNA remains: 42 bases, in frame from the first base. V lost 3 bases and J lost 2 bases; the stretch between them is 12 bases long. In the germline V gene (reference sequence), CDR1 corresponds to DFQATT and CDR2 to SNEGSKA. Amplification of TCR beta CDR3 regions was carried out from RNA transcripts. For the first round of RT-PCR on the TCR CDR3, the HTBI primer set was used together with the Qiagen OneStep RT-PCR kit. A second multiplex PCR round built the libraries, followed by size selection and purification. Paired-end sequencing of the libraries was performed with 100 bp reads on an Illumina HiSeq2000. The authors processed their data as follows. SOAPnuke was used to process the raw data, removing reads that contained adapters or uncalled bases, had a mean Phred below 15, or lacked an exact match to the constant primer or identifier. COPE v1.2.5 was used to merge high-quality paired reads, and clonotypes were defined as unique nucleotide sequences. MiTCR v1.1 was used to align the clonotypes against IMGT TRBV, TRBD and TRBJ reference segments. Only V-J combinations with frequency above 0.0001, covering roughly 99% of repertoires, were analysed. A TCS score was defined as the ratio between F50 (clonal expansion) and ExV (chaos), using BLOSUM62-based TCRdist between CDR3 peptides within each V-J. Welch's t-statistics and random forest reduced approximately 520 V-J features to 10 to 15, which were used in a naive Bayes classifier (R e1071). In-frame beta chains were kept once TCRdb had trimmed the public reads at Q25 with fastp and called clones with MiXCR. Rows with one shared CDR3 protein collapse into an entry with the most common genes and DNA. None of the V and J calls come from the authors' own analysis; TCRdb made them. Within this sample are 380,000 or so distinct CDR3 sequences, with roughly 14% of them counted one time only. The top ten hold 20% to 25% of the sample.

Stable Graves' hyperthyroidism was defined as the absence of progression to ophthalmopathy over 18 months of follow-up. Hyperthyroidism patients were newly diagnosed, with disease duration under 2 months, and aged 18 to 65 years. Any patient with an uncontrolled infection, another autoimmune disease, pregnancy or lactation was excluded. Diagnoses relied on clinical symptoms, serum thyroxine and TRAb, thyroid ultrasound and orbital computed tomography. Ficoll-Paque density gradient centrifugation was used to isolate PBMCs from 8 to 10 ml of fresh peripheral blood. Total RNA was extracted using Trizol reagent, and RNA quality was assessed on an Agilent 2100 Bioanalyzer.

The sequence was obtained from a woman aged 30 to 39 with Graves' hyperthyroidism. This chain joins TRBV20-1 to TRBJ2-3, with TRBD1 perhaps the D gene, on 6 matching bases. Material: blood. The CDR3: CSASSLGATDTQYF. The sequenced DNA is TGCAGTGCTAGTAGTCTGGGGGCCACAGATACGCAGTATTTT.